The 21 T cell receptor beta chains below were found in one sample sequenced in a study of blood T cell repertoires in COVID-19. The data were produced by immunoSEQ multiplex PCR, yet TCRdb's version contains in-frame clones alone and is incomplete. Counted here are 400,000 to 500,000 clones, 70% to 90% occurring once; the ten biggest clones make up roughly 1.4%. Material: PBMCs or T cells enriched from blood (not recorded which). The source of these receptors is a woman aged 18-30 years who had been exposed to COVID-19.

The chain couples TRBV9 to TRBJ2-7; the D gene is possibly TRBD1 (6 bases). The V end lost 0 bases, the J end lost 0 bases, and 13 bases lay between the germline ends. The CDR3 extends over 16 amino acids. The V gene's germline CDR1 is SGDLS and CDR2 YYNGEE. CDR3 region: CASSVATGPTSYEQYF. DNA of the CDR3: TGTGCCAGCAGCGTAGCTACAGGGCCAACCTCCTACGAGCAGTACTTC.

The chain recombines TRBV3-1 (or the pseudogene TRBV3-2) with TRBJ1-2; D is undetermined. Germline CDR1 reads LGHDT; CDR2 reads YNNKEL (reference sequence). The CDR3 spans 14 residues. V was pared by 3 bases and J by 7 bases, with 15 bases between. CDR3 in amino acids: CASSHARGMGGYTF. The CDR3 DNA sequence: TGTGCCAGCAGCCACGCGCGGGGAATGGGTGGCTACACCTTC.

V and J are TRBV6-2 or TRBV6-3 and TRBJ1-5; D unclear. Trimming pared 0 bases from V and 7 bases from J, leaving 22 bases between. CDR1 and CDR2 from the germline V gene are MNHEY and SVGEGT. This CDR3 region has 18 residues. The CDR3 sequence: CASSYSRELVGAGQPQHF. In DNA form, the CDR3 reads TGTGCCAGCAGTTACTCGCGAGAGCTGGTGGGAGCCGGGCAGCCCCAGCATTTT.

Here the CDR3 DNA reads TGTGCCAGCAGAACAGCGGGGGCTTACAATGAGCAGTTCTTC. This codes for CASRTAGAYNEQFF. V usage is TRBV7-2 and J usage is TRBJ2-1, with TRBD2 matching 8 bases. Germline CDR1 reads SGHTA; CDR2 reads FQGNSA. The CDR3 covers 14 residues. Trimming at V came to 6 bases and at J to 4 bases, leaving 5 bases not matched to a gene.

The chain carries TRBV12-3 or TRBV12-4 and TRBJ1-1, with 8 bases that match TRBD1. With V trimmed by 5 bases and J by 4 bases, 3 bases remained unmatched. This CDR3 comprises 13 residues. CDR3 region: CASSITGGTEAFF. CDR3 sequence (DNA): TGTGCCAGCAGTATCACAGGGGGCACTGAAGCTTTCTTT.

The rearrangement links TRBV28 to TRBJ2-7; weak D call: TRBD2 (6 bases). The CDR3 has 16 amino acids. Germline-derived CDR1 and CDR2 are MDHEN and SYDVKM. V lost 5 bases and J 1 base, leaving 18 bases between the germline ends. The CDR3 spells CASSLIMKRVSYEQYF. The CDR3 DNA reads TGTGCCAGCAGTCTCATCATGAAGCGGGTATCCTACGAGCAGTACTTC.

This chain connects TRBV5-1 to TRBJ1-1; TRBD1 aligns across 9 bases. V trimming: 0 bases; J trimming: 5 bases; junction bases outside the gene matches: 2. CDR1 is SGHRS, CDR2 YFSETQ, per germline. The CDR3 spans 14 residues. The CDR3 nucleotides read TGCGCCAGCAGCTTGGGGACAGGGGATACTGAAGCTTTCTTT. Its protein product is CASSLGTGDTEAFF. Looking up the rest from reference TRBV5-1 and TRBJ1-1 gives the full variable domain: KAGVTQTPRYLIKTRGQQVTLSCSPISGHRSVSWYQQTPGQGLQFLFEYFSETQRNKGNFPGRFSGRQFSNSRSEMNVSTLELGDSALYLCASSLGTGDTEAFFGQGTRLTVV.

This chain uses TRBV27 with TRBJ1-5; possible D gene TRBD1, 5 bases. CDR1 is MNHEY and CDR2 is SMNVEV in the germline V gene (reference sequence). Trimming shortened V by 2 bases and J by 0 bases, and 8 bases separated the two germline ends. This CDR3 spans 15 amino acids. The chain's CDR3 is CASSLGQYSNQPQHF. CDR3 sequence (DNA): TGTGCCAGCAGTTTAGGACAATATAGCAATCAGCCCCAGCATTTT.

The V and J genes are TRBV30 and TRBJ1-4, with TRBD1 identical over 7 bases. The J segment lost 3 bases and the V segment lost 2 bases, leaving 6 bases of the junction unmatched. The germline V gene encodes CDR1 GTSNPN and CDR2 SVGIG (reference sequence). This CDR3 comprises 15 residues. In DNA form, the CDR3 reads TGTGCCTGGAGTACCCAGGGGGGAGCTAATGAAAAACTGTTTTTT. Translated, it gives CAWSTQGGANEKLFF.

The chain is built from TRBV10-3 and TRBJ1-5, with D maybe TRBD1 (5 bases). Germline assignment: CDR1 ENHRY and CDR2 SYGVKD. The CDR3 is made up of 14 amino acids. V dropped 2 bases and J dropped 2 bases, with 7 bases sitting between them. CDR3 DNA: TGTGCCATCAGTGAGACAGGCGGCAATCAGCCCCAGCATTTT. It encodes CAISETGGNQPQHF.

The chain carries TRBV6-2 or TRBV6-3 and TRBJ2-6, with D tentatively TRBD1 (6 bases). This CDR3 comprises 17 residues. Trimming stripped 4 bases from V and 1 base from J, with 14 bases between. The V gene's germline CDR1 is MNHEY and CDR2 SVGEGT. CDR3 amino acids: CASSSLLGASGANVLTF. Here the CDR3 DNA reads TGTGCCAGCAGTTCCCTGTTGGGGGCTTCTGGGGCCAACGTCCTGACTTTC.

The gene calls are TRBV4-1 and TRBJ2-5, with TRBD1 matching over 8 bases. The germline CDR1 and CDR2 sequences are MGHRA and YSYEKL. The CDR3 is made up of 15 amino acids. J lost 0 bases, V lost 1 base, and 1 base had no gene match. The CDR3 DNA reads as TGCGCCAGCAGCCAAGGGACAGGGCACCAAGAGACCCAGTACTTC. Translating it yields CASSQGTGHQETQYF.

CDR3 DNA: TGTGCCAGCAGTTACTCGGGACTGTCAGATACGCAGTATTTT. It codes for CASSYSGLSDTQYF. This sequence joins TRBV6-5 and TRBJ2-3; D might be TRBD2 (6 bases). Per the germline V gene, CDR1 is MNHEY and CDR2 is SVGAGI. Between the trimmed V and J ends, which lost 0 bases and 4 bases, there was a span of 8 bases. CDR3 length: 14 amino acids.

This clone showed up just once. V gene TRBV9 combines with J gene TRBJ1-5; TRBD1 is a possible D gene (6 bases). Germline loops: CDR1 SGDLS, CDR2 YYNGEE. Trimming pared 8 bases from V and 2 bases from J, leaving 23 bases between. The CDR3 length is 17 residues. The CDR3 protein is CASSEGDVGIGNQPQHF. The CDR3, as DNA: TGTGCCAGTTCTGAGGGGGATGTAGGGATTGGCAATCAGCCCCAGCATTTT.

V usage is TRBV5-1 and J usage is TRBJ2-1, with a possible D match to TRBD2 (5 bases). The V end was cut by 0 bases, the J end by 9 bases, with 7 bases between. This CDR3 is built from 12 residues. Germline CDR1 reads SGHRS; CDR2 reads YFSETQ. The DNA for the CDR3 is TGCGCCAGCAGCTTGGCCGGAGGTGAGCAGTTCTTC. It yields the protein CASSLAGGEQFF.

The chain links TRBV10-2 to TRBJ2-7, with D perhaps TRBD1 (5 bases). This CDR3 region has 15 residues. Germline assignment: CDR1 WSHSY and CDR2 SAAADI. Trimming took 0 bases from V and 6 from J, leaving 15 bases between them. The CDR3, as DNA: TGCGCCAGCAGTGAGTCGCTGGGGCCCCCCTCCGAGCAGTACTTC. Translated: CASSESLGPPSEQYF.

The sample holds one count of this clone. The chain employs TRBV5-8 and TRBJ2-4; D call uncertain. V dropped 3 bases and J dropped 9 bases, with 10 bases sitting between them. The CDR3 runs to 12 residues. Germline V gene data show CDR1 as SGHTS and CDR2 as YDEGEE. The CDR3 sequence is CASSSITSIQYF. CDR3 nucleotide sequence: TGTGCCAGCAGCTCGATCACTTCCATTCAGTACTTC.

The V and J genes are TRBV5-6 and TRBJ2-6; D gene unclear. V was pared by 0 bases and J by 2 bases, with 12 bases between. CDR1 SGHDT and CDR2 YYEEEE come from the germline V gene. The CDR3 extends over 17 amino acids. This CDR3 reads CASSLAADTTGANVLTF. The CDR3 DNA reads TGTGCCAGCAGCTTGGCAGCAGATACTACTGGGGCCAACGTCCTGACTTTC. Combining the CDR3 with reference TRBV5-6 and TRBJ2-6 gives the whole variable domain DAGVTQSPTHLIKTRGQQVTLRCSPKSGHDTVSWYQQALGQGPQFIFQYYEEEERQRGNFPDRFSGHQFPNYSSELNVNALLLGDSALYLCASSLAADTTGANVLTFGAGSRLTVL.

The rearrangement links TRBV5-1 to TRBJ1-3; D is uncertain. The CDR3 runs 14 residues. V lost 7 bases and J lost 4, with 15 bases in between. Germline loops: CDR1 SGHRS, CDR2 YFSETQ. The CDR3 region is CASHLGEEGNTIYF. CDR3 nucleotides: TGCGCCAGCCACTTGGGCGAGGAAGGAAACACCATATATTTT.

V and J are TRBV2 and TRBJ2-1; 11 bases map to TRBD1. There are 15 residues in the CDR3. V gave up 8 bases and J gave up 6 bases; unmatched junction bases: 9. Looked up from germline, CDR1 is SNHLY and CDR2 is FYNNEI. CDR3 region: CASDSGTGGFNEQFF. For the CDR3, the DNA is TGTGCCAGCGACTCCGGGACAGGGGGTTTCAATGAGCAGTTCTTC.

This rearrangement joins TRBV6-5 to TRBJ2-2; 7 bases are a match to TRBD1. CDR3 size: 14 residues. V was pared by 5 bases and J by 5 bases, with 5 bases of the junction left unmatched. Per germline, CDR1 MNHEY and CDR2 SVGAGI. The CDR3 DNA sequence: TGTGCCAGCAGTAATTACAGGGGAACCGGGGAGCTGTTTTTT. Translated, it gives CASSNYRGTGELFF.